This TCR beta chain was retrieved from a study of T cells in Graves' hyperthyroidism and ophthalmopathy. Overall study context: Peripheral blood was collected at initial diagnosis, before any treatment. Whole-study results and caveats: The majority of expanded thyroid clonotypes above 0.001 also appeared in blood.

Concerning this clonotype itself: The antigen is undetermined.

Investigators excluded patients with uncontrolled infection, other autoimmune disease, pregnancy or lactation. For the diagnoses, clinical symptoms, serum thyroxine and TRAb, thyroid ultrasound and orbital computed tomography were used. TCR beta CDR3 region amplification was performed from RNA transcripts. The TCR CDR3 first-round RT-PCR relied on the HTBI primer set. MiXCR was run by TCRdb on the multiplex PCR reads, yielding one entry per CDR3 protein. The sample consists of about 340,000 distinct CDR3 sequences, 18% of them appearing once. Germline V lookup: CDR1 MNHNS, CDR2 SASEGT. Deletions cut 4 bases from V and 4 bases from J, with 16 bases between. This CDR3 spans 15 amino acids.

The receptor comes from a woman in her fifties or sixties with Graves' hyperthyroidism. What was sequenced was blood. The chain couples TRBV6-1 to TRBJ1-1; D is unclear. In DNA, the CDR3 is TGTGCCAGCAGTGCCAAGAGGGCTCTGGGCACTGAAGCTTTCTTT. It codes for CASSAKRALGTEAFF.